A selection of T cell receptor beta chains follows, all from one sample in a study of T cell responses to AZD1222 COVID-19 vaccine. Clones were read by immunoSEQ multiplex PCR, and TCRdb kept only the in-frame ones, dropping some. Of 90,000 to 110,000 clones in the sample, 91% were seen once. The material was peripheral blood, obtained on day 0 of AZD1222 vaccination. These TCRs come from an adult in good health. Both conserved end residues are part of each CDR3. D genes are given only for firm matches. Clone size is given for some rows only: seen once, a few or many times, or a class if the clone is expanded.

clone size	V gene	J gene	D gene	CDR3 DNA	CDR3 protein
.	TRBV19	TRBJ2-3	.	TGTGCCAGTAGTAAGACAGGTAGCACAGATACGCAGTATTTT	CASSKTGSTDTQYF
.	TRBV6-5	TRBJ1-2	TRBD1	TGTGCCAGCAGCCCGGGACAGGCGTATGGCTACACCTTC	CASSPGQAYGYTF
.	TRBV3-1/TRBV3-2	TRBJ1-2	.	TGTGCCAGCAGCCAAGGGACAGCTCTCTATGGCTACACCTTC	CASSQGTALYGYTF
.	TRBV6-2/TRBV6-3	TRBJ1-2	.	TGTGCCAGCAGCAACCTCCCAGGACAGATCTATGGCTACACCTTC	CASSNLPGQIYGYTF
.	TRBV18	TRBJ1-2	TRBD1	TGTGCCAGCTCACCACCGGAGGGGGCAGGGGGCTACACCTTC	CASSPPEGAGGYTF
.	TRBV7-2	TRBJ1-5	TRBD1	TGTGCCAGCAAGGAGGGGGCCGGGCAGCCCCAGCATTTT	CASKEGAGQPQHF
.	TRBV30	TRBJ1-5	.	TGTGCCTGGAGTGTTGACAATCCGGGGAATCAGCCCCAGCATTTT	CAWSVDNPGNQPQHF
.	TRBV19	TRBJ1-1	.	TGTGCCAGTATTTGGGATGTCAAAGGGGGCACTGAAGCTTTCTTT	CASIWDVKGGTEAFF
.	TRBV6-1	TRBJ2-3	TRBD2	TGTGCCAGCAGTGAACTCACTAGCGCCGCTGGAGATACGCAGTATTTT	CASSELTSAAGDTQYF
.	TRBV7-8	TRBJ1-5	TRBD1	TGTGCCAGCAGCTTCGGGACAGGGTACAATCAGCCCCAGCATTTT	CASSFGTGYNQPQHF
.	TRBV7-8	TRBJ2-1	.	TGTGCCAGCAGCTCCCCTAGCGCCAAAAACTACAATGAGCAGTTCTTC	CASSSPSAKNYNEQFF
few	TRBV5-1	TRBJ1-1	.	TGCGCCAGCAGAGGGGCAGCGAACACTGAAGCTTTCTTT	CASRGAANTEAFF
few	TRBV6-5	TRBJ1-1	.	TGTGCCAGCAGTACCTCAGCTACGAGGACTGAAGCTTTCTTT	CASSTSATRTEAFF
.	TRBV5-1	TRBJ2-5	TRBD2	TGCGCCAGCAGCTTAGGCCTAGCGGGAGGGGACCAAGAGACCCAGTACTTC	CASSLGLAGGDQETQYF
.	TRBV6-5	TRBJ1-5	.	TGTGCCAGCAGGCAACAGGGTTCCAATCAGCCCCAGCATTTT	CASRQQGSNQPQHF
.	TRBV12-3/TRBV12-4	TRBJ1-1	.	TGTGCCAGCAGCAGACAGGTTGGCACTGAAGCTTTCTTT	CASSRQVGTEAFF
once	TRBV6-5	TRBJ1-4	.	TGTGCCAGCACCACCTGGGGGTCCGATGAAAAACTGTTTTTT	CASTTWGSDEKLFF
.	TRBV3-1/TRBV3-2	TRBJ1-1	TRBD1	TGTGCCGCCTCCCACAGGGGCGTGAACACTGAAGCTTTCTTT	CAASHRGVNTEAFF
.	TRBV7-3	TRBJ1-2	TRBD1	TGTGCCAGCAGCGCGGACAGGGACTATGGCTACACCTTC	CASSADRDYGYTF
.	TRBV7-9	TRBJ1-4	TRBD1	TGTGCCAGCAGCCCCGGACAGGAGAATGAAAAACTGTTTTTT	CASSPGQENEKLFF
.	TRBV5-8	TRBJ2-1	TRBD1	TGTGCCAGCAGCTCCGTACAGGGGCCGAGGGGTGAGCAGTTCTTC	CASSSVQGPRGEQFF
.	TRBV3-1/TRBV3-2	TRBJ1-1	TRBD1	TGTGCCAGCAGACAGGACAGGGTTTCTGAAGCTTTCTTT	CASRQDRVSEAFF
.	TRBV5-1	TRBJ2-1	TRBD2	TGCGCCAGCGGGGGACTAGCGGTCTACAATGAGCAGTTCTTC	CASGGLAVYNEQFF
.	TRBV2	TRBJ2-5	TRBD2	TGTGCCAGCAGTAGCGGGAGTTGGAGAGAGACCCAGTACTTC	CASSSGSWRETQYF
.	TRBV2	TRBJ1-5	TRBD1	TGTGCCAGCAGTGGAGGGACAGGGGGCGATCAGCCCCAGCATTTT	CASSGGTGGDQPQHF
.	TRBV4-2	TRBJ2-7	TRBD1	TGTGCCAGCAGCCAAGCCCCGGGACAGGGGAACTACGAGCAGTACTTC	CASSQAPGQGNYEQYF
.	TRBV6-1	TRBJ1-6	.	TGTGCCAGCAGTGAAGCCCCTAAGGCACCCCTCCACTTT	CASSEAPKAPLHF
few	TRBV29-1	TRBJ1-5	TRBD1	TGCAGCGTCGGGACAGGCTTTAATCAGCCCCAGCATTTT	CSVGTGFNQPQHF
.	TRBV11-2	TRBJ2-2	.	TGTGCCAGCAGCTTGGCGGGACCCGGGGAGCTGTTTTTT	CASSLAGPGELFF
.	TRBV6-6	TRBJ1-5	.	TGTGCCAGCAGTTACGGCAATCAGCCCCAGCATTTT	CASSYGNQPQHF
.	TRBV19	TRBJ1-1	.	TGTGCCAGTAGTACTTTGCTCATGAACACTGAAGCTTTCTTT	CASSTLLMNTEAFF
.	TRBV4-1	TRBJ1-6	.	TGCGCCAGCAGCCTAAGGACCCGGACAGAGCCTAATTCACCCCTCCACTTT	CASSLRTRTEPNSPLHF
.	TRBV12-5	TRBJ2-5	TRBD2	TGTGCTAGTGGTAAAGAACTAGCGGGAGTAAGGGAGACCCAGTACTTC	CASGKELAGVRETQYF
.	TRBV10-3	TRBJ1-1	.	TGTGCCATCAGTGAAACAGGACAGAACACTGAAGCTTTCTTT	CAISETGQNTEAFF
once	TRBV5-4	TRBJ2-7	TRBD2	TGTGCCAGCAGCTATGGACTAGCGGGAGAAGGGGAGCAGTACTTC	CASSYGLAGEGEQYF
.	TRBV20-1	TRBJ2-1	TRBD1	TGCAGTGCAAGTACCGGGACAGGGGGCGCAGTATGGCAGTTCTTC	CSASTGTGGAVWQFF
.	TRBV6-1	TRBJ1-5	.	TGTGCCAGCAGTGAAGCTGGGGGGACTTTATTTAGCAATCAGCCCCAGCATTTT	CASSEAGGTLFSNQPQHF
.	TRBV7-9	TRBJ2-7	TRBD2	TGTGCCAGCAGCCCTCCAGGGGGGGGACTAGCGAGCGGCGAGCAGTACTTC	CASSPPGGGLASGEQYF
.	TRBV7-9	TRBJ2-5	TRBD1	TGTGCCAGCAGCTTCGGACAGGGGGTGGAGACCCAGTACTTC	CASSFGQGVETQYF
.	TRBV27	TRBJ1-4	.	TGTGCCAGCAGTTTAAATCGAAATGAAAAACTGTTTTTT	CASSLNRNEKLFF
.	TRBV30	TRBJ1-5	.	TGTGCCTGGAGTGTATTTACCGGTCCGGGTATGAGCAATCAGCCCCAGCATTTT	CAWSVFTGPGMSNQPQHF
.	TRBV4-3	TRBJ1-1	TRBD1	TGCGCCAGCAGCCAAGATAGGAGGGGGCAGGGGGCTGAAGCTTTCTTT	CASSQDRRGQGAEAFF
.	TRBV6-1	TRBJ2-7	.	TGTGCCAGCAGTGAACATTCCGGGGAGTCCTACGAGCAGTACTTC	CASSEHSGESYEQYF
once	TRBV7-8	TRBJ1-3	TRBD1	TGTGCCAGCAGCTTAGCCCCTCAGGGGGCCTCTGGAAACACCATATATTTT	CASSLAPQGASGNTIYF
.	TRBV3-1/TRBV3-2	TRBJ2-7	.	TGTGCCAGCAGCCAAGGGGCTATCCTGCAGTACTTC	CASSQGAILQYF
.	TRBV19	TRBJ2-7	.	TGTGCCAGTAGTATAGGAGGGGCTAACTCCTACGAGCAGTACTTC	CASSIGGANSYEQYF
.	TRBV9	TRBJ2-2	.	TGTGCCAGCAGCTCCCCACGGATACCCAACACCGGGGAGCTGTTTTTT	CASSSPRIPNTGELFF
.	TRBV12-3/TRBV12-4	TRBJ1-3	TRBD1	TGTGCCAGCAAACGGACAGGGTGGAACACCATATATTTT	CASKRTGWNTIYF
.	TRBV30	TRBJ2-5	.	TGTGCCTGGAGTGTGGGCCATCGGGAGACCCAGTACTTC	CAWSVGHRETQYF
.	TRBV7-9	TRBJ2-1	.	TGTGCCAGTTCTTCCAACAACGAGCAGTTCTTC	CASSSNNEQFF
once	TRBV10-1	TRBJ2-1	TRBD2	TGCGCCAGCAGTCTCTTAGCGGGAGTAAAGAATGAGCAGTTCTTC	CASSLLAGVKNEQFF
.	TRBV18	TRBJ2-1	.	TGTGCCAGCTCCCCCGGGGCGGGGGCAGACGAGCAGTTCTTC	CASSPGAGADEQFF
once	TRBV9	TRBJ1-4	TRBD1	TGTGCCAGCAGGGGACAGGGTGAAAAACTGTTTTTT	CASRGQGEKLFF
.	TRBV2	TRBJ1-2	.	TGTGCCAGCAGTTTTGGACAGTTCGGGTATGGCTACACCTTC	CASSFGQFGYGYTF
.	TRBV18	TRBJ1-1	.	TGTGCCAGCACCCTACTGAACACTGAAGCTTTCTTT	CASTLLNTEAFF
.	TRBV19	TRBJ1-5	TRBD1	TGTGCCAGTAGTGGGACAGGGAGCAATCAGCCCCAGCATTTT	CASSGTGSNQPQHF
.	TRBV30	TRBJ1-2	.	TGTGCCTGGAGTAGAGGGGTAGGAGGCTACACCTTC	CAWSRGVGGYTF